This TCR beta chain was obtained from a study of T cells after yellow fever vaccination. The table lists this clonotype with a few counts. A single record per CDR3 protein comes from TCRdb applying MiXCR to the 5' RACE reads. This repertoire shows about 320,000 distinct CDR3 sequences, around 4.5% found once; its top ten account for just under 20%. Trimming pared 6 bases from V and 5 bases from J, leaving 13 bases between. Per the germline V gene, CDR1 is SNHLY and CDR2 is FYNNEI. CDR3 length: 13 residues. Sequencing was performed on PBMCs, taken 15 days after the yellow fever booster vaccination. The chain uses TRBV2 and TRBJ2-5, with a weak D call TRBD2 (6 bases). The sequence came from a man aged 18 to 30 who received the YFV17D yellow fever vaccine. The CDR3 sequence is CASSTPGRETQYF. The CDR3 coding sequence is TGTGCCAGCAGCACCCCAGGGAGGGAGACCCAGTACTTC. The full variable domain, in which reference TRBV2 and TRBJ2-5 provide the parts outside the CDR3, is EPEVTQTPSHQVTQMGQEVILRCVPISNHLYFYWYRQILGQKVEFLVSFYNNEISEKSEIFDDQFSVERPDGSNFTLKIRSTKLEDSAMYFCASSTPGRETQYFGPGTRLLVL.